This T cell receptor beta chain is from a study of breast tumors, draining lymph nodes, adjacent tissues. Regarding the study as a whole: Compared with lymph nodes, tumors were less diverse; compared with nontumor tissue, more. Data only fit, rather than demonstrated, lymph node origin of most tumor T cells.

This CDR3 region has 12 residues. CDR1 and CDR2 (germline): SNHLY, FYNNEI. With respect to this clonotype: Its cognate antigen is unknown. A much larger clone lies a single base off, so this may be a read error.

Breast cancer patients provided tissue from their axillary draining lymph nodes. One entry per CDR3 protein, called by TCRdb with MiXCR from the multiplex PCR reads. The sample lists some 140,000 distinct CDR3 sequences, 20% to 25% seen once, with more than 2.5% in the top ten. The clonotype originates from a female donor with breast cancer. Some clones in this sample may be carry-over from other donors' samples. This chain connects TRBV2 to TRBJ2-2; the D gene is possibly TRBD2 (5 bases). Sequenced sample: axillary lymph node tissue. The DNA for the CDR3 is TGTGCCAGCAGGGATAACACCGGGGAGCTGTCTTTT. Translating it yields CASRDNTGELSF.